A single sample gave rise to the 27 T cell receptor beta chains below, sequenced in a study of glioma-infiltrating T cells after dendritic cell vaccination. The time point is: after dendritic cell vaccination, including at tumor progression/relapse. Here immunoSEQ multiplex PCR was the method, and the copy in TCRdb shows in-frame clones only, minus some. The profile shows roughly 100,000 clones, over 80% of them singletons. The sequences come from blood, collected after dendritic cell vaccination. The receptor source for this set is a human donor with glioblastoma.

V and J are TRBV19 and TRBJ2-2; D gene ambiguous. Looked up from germline, CDR1 is LNHDA and CDR2 is SQIVND (reference sequence). This CDR3 spans 14 amino acids. V was clipped by 4 bases and J by 0 bases, with 6 bases between them. For the CDR3, the DNA is TGTGCCAGTAGTACGAGTTCGAACACCGGGGAGCTGTTTTTT. Encoded protein: CASSTSSNTGELFF. Filled out from reference TRBV19 and TRBJ2-2, the complete variable domain reads DGGITQSPKYLFRKEGQNVTLSCEQNLNHDAMYWYRQDPGQGLRLIYYSQIVNDFQKGDIAEGYSVSREKKESFPLTVTSAQKNPTAFYLCASSTSSNTGELFFGEGSRLTVL.

The genes are TRBV4-1 and TRBJ1-4; 9 positions match TRBD1. Trimming took 1 base from V and 11 from J; bases not matched to a gene: 5. CDR3 length: 14 residues. CDR1 and CDR2 (germline): MGHRA, YSYEKL. CDR3 sequence (DNA): TGCGCCAGCAGCCAAGTAACAGGGGGCGGTAAACTGTTTTTT. It codes for CASSQVTGGGKLFF.

This clone has just one count. The chain joins TRBV15 to TRBJ1-1; no clear D. There are 16 residues in the CDR3. Trimming cost V 1 base and J 1 base, with 13 bases left between them. Germline V gene lookup returns CDR1 LNHNV and CDR2 YYDKDF (reference sequence). CDR3 in amino acids: CATSRGSGSENTEAFF. The CDR3 bases are TGTGCCACCAGCAGAGGCTCAGGCAGTGAGAACACTGAAGCTTTCTTT. The variable domain in full, completed from reference TRBV15 and TRBJ1-1, reads DAMVIQNPRYQVTQFGKPVTLSCSQTLNHNVMYWYQQKSSQAPKLLFHYYDKDFNNEADTPDNFQSRRPNTSFCFLDIRSPGLGDTAMYLCATSRGSGSENTEAFFGQGTRLTVV.

J is TRBJ2-3 and V is TRBV5-5, with 10 bases identical to TRBD1. This CDR3 has 14 amino acids. The ends lost 3 bases at V and 5 bases at J; junction bases unmatched: 3. The V gene's germline CDR1 is SGHKS and CDR2 YYEKEE (reference sequence). The CDR3 coding sequence is TGTGCCAGCAGCTGGGGACAGGGGAGAGATACGCAGTATTTT. It translates to CASSWGQGRDTQYF. The entire variable domain, with the rest obtained from reference TRBV5-5 and TRBJ2-3, is as follows: DAGVTQSPTHLIKTRGQQVTLRCSPISGHKSVSWYQQVLGQGPQFIFQYYEKEERGRGNFPDRFSARQFPNYSSELNVNALLLGDSALYLCASSWGQGRDTQYFGPGTRLTVL.

This sequence joins TRBV6-1 and TRBJ1-4; D remains ambiguous. The CDR3 covers 15 residues. Germline-derived CDR1 and CDR2 are MNHNS and SASEGT. V was clipped by 4 bases and J by 4 bases, with 13 bases between them. In DNA, the CDR3 is TGTGCCAGCAGTGCCAATACTGCGCGTAATGAAAAACTGTTTTTT. This translates into CASSANTARNEKLFF.

This chain uses TRBV7-2 with TRBJ1-2; D is unresolved. Germline V gene sequence: CDR1 SGHTA, CDR2 FQGNSA. V lost 0 bases and J 3 bases, leaving 8 bases between the germline ends. This CDR3 comprises 14 residues. CDR3 sequence: CASSLAVADYGYTF. The CDR3 nucleotides are TGTGCCAGCAGCTTAGCAGTGGCAGACTATGGCTACACCTTC.

The CDR3 reads CASSMGRGSYEQYF. The CDR3 nucleotides are TGTGCCAGTAGTATGGGAAGGGGATCCTACGAGCAGTACTTC. The chain recombines TRBV19 with TRBJ2-7; D perhaps matches TRBD1 (5 bases). The length of the CDR3 is 14 residues. V lost 3 bases, J lost 1 base, and 10 bases lay in between. Germline V gene lookup returns CDR1 LNHDA and CDR2 SQIVND (reference sequence).

The gene calls are TRBV6-1 and TRBJ1-2, with D possibly matching TRBD1 (5 bases). Deletions cut 3 bases from V and 5 bases from J, with 7 bases between. Germline CDR1 is MNHNS and CDR2 is SASEGT. The CDR3 length is 12 residues. The CDR3 DNA follows: TGTGCCAGCAGTGACAGGGAATATGGCTACACCTTC. Residues: CASSDREYGYTF.

The CDR3 is CASSPYTEAFF. CDR3 sequence (DNA): TGTGCCAGCAGCCCTTATACTGAAGCTTTCTTT. The genes are TRBV7-9 and TRBJ1-1; D remains ambiguous. This CDR3 comprises 11 residues. Germline loops: CDR1 SEHNR, CDR2 FQNEAQ (reference sequence). Trimming took 5 bases from V and 5 from J, leaving 6 bases between them.

The chain combines TRBV19 with TRBJ1-2; a possible D gene is TRBD1 (6 bases). The germline V gene has CDR1 LNHDA and CDR2 SQIVND (reference sequence). The CDR3 spans 13 residues. The V end lost 8 bases, the J end lost 0 bases, and 10 bases lay between the germline ends. DNA of the CDR3: TGTGCCAGTGCTTACAGGGCTAACTATGGCTACACCTTC. Residues: CASAYRANYGYTF.

The V and J genes are TRBV19 and TRBJ1-1; 8 nucleotides match TRBD1. The junction had 4 bases not matched to a gene; V was cut back by 6 bases and J by 7 bases. This CDR3 has 12 amino acids. Germline assignment: CDR1 LNHDA and CDR2 SQIVND (reference sequence). This CDR3 reads CASSPDRGEAFF. The DNA of the CDR3 is TGTGCCAGTAGCCCCGACAGGGGTGAAGCTTTCTTT.

In its sample, this clone was seen a few times. The genes are TRBV5-4 and TRBJ2-1; D is unresolved. The V gene lost 0 bases and the J gene lost 4 bases, with 17 bases spanning the gap. Germline V gene lookup returns CDR1 SGHNT and CDR2 YYREEE (reference sequence). The CDR3 is 17 amino acids. CDR3 protein: CASSLVSGTNIYNEQFF. The CDR3 DNA reads as TGTGCCAGCAGCTTGGTGTCAGGTACAAACATTTACAATGAGCAGTTCTTC.

The rearrangement links TRBV5-1 to TRBJ2-7; D might be TRBD2 (6 bases). From germline, CDR1 is SGHRS and CDR2 YFSETQ. The CDR3 runs 14 residues. V shed 3 bases and J shed 7 bases, with 17 bases lying between them. CDR3 region: CASSWDGGSSEQYF. The CDR3 DNA follows: TGCGCCAGCAGCTGGGATGGGGGGTCTTCGGAGCAGTACTTC. The full variable domain, its missing parts supplied by reference TRBV5-1 and TRBJ2-7, is KAGVTQTPRYLIKTRGQQVTLSCSPISGHRSVSWYQQTPGQGLQFLFEYFSETQRNKGNFPGRFSGRQFSNSRSEMNVSTLELGDSALYLCASSWDGGSSEQYFGPGTRLTVT.

This sequence joins TRBV19 and TRBJ1-1, with a possible D match to TRBD1 (5 bases). The CDR3 consists of 14 residues. Looked up from germline, CDR1 is LNHDA and CDR2 is SQIVND (reference sequence). The ends were cut back, 6 bases at V and 3 bases at J, with 14 bases in the middle. The CDR3 nucleotides are TGTGCCAGTAGGGCAGGGAAGGGGCACACTGAAGCTTTCTTT. Translation gives CASRAGKGHTEAFF.

The rearrangement joins TRBV19 to TRBJ1-2; 8 bases match TRBD1. V shed 6 bases, J shed 5 bases, and the junction held 14 bases outside the gene matches. The CDR3 covers 16 residues. In germline, CDR1 is LNHDA, CDR2 SQIVND (reference sequence). The CDR3 coding sequence is TGTGCCAGTAGACAGGGGGTTGAGTCTTTTGGTTATGGCTACACCTTC. The encoded protein is CASRQGVESFGYGYTF.

Comment on this clone: Sequence at one end of the junction differs from germline and may be a read error. The chain carries TRBV7-7 and TRBJ2-3, with TRBD1 matching over 7 bases. Germline V gene data show CDR1 as SSHAT and CDR2 as FNYEAQ (reference sequence). This CDR3 has 15 residues. The CDR3 nucleotides are TGTGCTAGCAGTTTGTCGGGACAGTCAACAGATACGCAGTATTTT. This encodes CASSLSGQSTDTQYF.

The chain couples TRBV7-2 to TRBJ2-7; 9 bases agree with TRBD2. Germline CDR1 SGHTA, CDR2 FQGNSA. CDR3 length: 16 amino acids. Trimming at V came to 5 bases and at J to 7 bases, leaving 15 bases not matched to a gene. The CDR3 loop reads CASSQGRGGRGGEQYF. As DNA, the CDR3 is TGTGCCAGCAGCCAAGGGCGGGGGGGCCGAGGTGGAGAGCAGTACTTC.

The V and J genes are TRBV4-3 and TRBJ2-3, with 7 bases lining up with TRBD2. Losses at the gene ends were 1 base for V and 2 bases for J; bases not matched to a gene: 6. The germline V gene encodes CDR1 LGHNA and CDR2 YSLEER. The CDR3 runs to 16 residues. CDR3 loop: CASSQGAGYYTDTQYF. DNA of the CDR3: TGCGCCAGCAGCCAAGGAGCGGGGTACTACACAGATACGCAGTATTTT.

The chain couples TRBV5-1 to TRBJ2-7; the D gene is possibly TRBD2 (6 bases). Germline V gene data show CDR1 as SGHRS and CDR2 as YFSETQ. V lost 0 bases, J lost 7 bases, and 17 bases lay in between. The CDR3 extends over 15 amino acids. The CDR3 DNA follows: TGCGCCAGCAGCTTGGCCGGGGGTCCCCCGGGGGAGCAGTACTTC. Translated, it gives CASSLAGGPPGEQYF.

This clone has more than one count but fewer than ten. The CDR3 nucleotides are TGTGCCAGCATTGGGGACAGGAGCTACTACGAGCAGTACTTC. It translates to CASIGDRSYYEQYF. V gene TRBV6-1 combines with J gene TRBJ2-7; TRBD1 aligns across 8 bases. This CDR3 has 14 amino acids. The germline V gene has CDR1 MNHNS and CDR2 SASEGT. The V and J ends lost 7 bases and 3 bases, in that order; junction bases with no gene match: 8.

This clone has only one observation. The gene calls are TRBV5-1 and TRBJ1-1; D is perhaps TRBD1 (6 bases). From germline, CDR1 is SGHRS and CDR2 YFSETQ. This CDR3 is built from 16 residues. The V end lost 3 bases, the J end lost 0 bases, and 15 bases lay between the germline ends. CDR3 residues: CASSSGMGAVNTEAFF. For the CDR3, the DNA is TGCGCCAGCAGCTCGGGAATGGGGGCAGTGAACACTGAAGCTTTCTTT. The variable domain in full, completed from reference TRBV5-1 and TRBJ1-1, reads KAGVTQTPRYLIKTRGQQVTLSCSPISGHRSVSWYQQTPGQGLQFLFEYFSETQRNKGNFPGRFSGRQFSNSRSEMNVSTLELGDSALYLCASSSGMGAVNTEAFFGQGTRLTVV.

The chain recombines TRBV15 with TRBJ2-5, with TRBD2 matching 15 bases. The CDR3 consists of 20 residues. V was clipped by 3 bases and J by 6 bases; unmatched bases: 17. Germline CDR1 and CDR2: LNHNV and YYDKDF (reference sequence). CDR3 DNA sequence: TGTGCCACCAGCAGGTCCCCCGGGACTAGCGGGGGGATATCCCAGCAGACCCAGTACTTC. This gives the protein CATSRSPGTSGGISQQTQYF. Supplemented by reference TRBV15 and TRBJ2-5, the full variable domain reads DAMVIQNPRYQVTQFGKPVTLSCSQTLNHNVMYWYQQKSSQAPKLLFHYYDKDFNNEADTPDNFQSRRPNTSFCFLDIRSPGLGDTAMYLCATSRSPGTSGGISQQTQYFGPGTRLLVL.

V usage is TRBV5-6 and J usage is TRBJ1-5; D gene unclear. CDR3 length: 15 residues. Germline V gene data show CDR1 as SGHDT and CDR2 as YYEEEE. V lost 2 bases to trimming and J lost 3 bases, with 12 bases between them. CDR3 sequence: CASSFSQVLNQPQHF. The CDR3 coding sequence is TGTGCCAGCAGCTTTTCTCAGGTACTCAATCAGCCCCAGCATTTT.

The chain is built from TRBV5-4 and TRBJ1-6; 10 bases fit TRBD1. The CDR3 runs to 14 residues. The J segment lost 7 bases and the V segment lost 3 bases, leaving 1 base of the junction unmatched. Germline-derived CDR1 and CDR2 are SGHNT and YYREEE (reference sequence). CDR3 in amino acids: CASSWDRGNSPLHF. The CDR3 DNA is TGTGCCAGCAGCTGGGACAGGGGAAATTCACCCCTCCACTTT.

This clone was recorded once. This chain connects TRBV11-2 to TRBJ2-7, with TRBD1 as a possible D gene (6 bases). V lost 2 bases to trimming and J lost 2 bases, with 10 bases between them. This CDR3 spans 14 amino acids. CDR1 and CDR2 (germline): SGHAT, FQNNGV. CDR3 sequence (DNA): TGTGCCAGCAGCTTACGGTCAGGGGCCTACGAGCAGTACTTC. This sequence encodes CASSLRSGAYEQYF.

In this sample, this clone turned up a few times. The DNA is omitted, as the CDR3 cannot be located on it reliably, and the CDR3 follows TCRdb's listing. The chain uses TRBV6-5 and TRBJ2-2; the D call TRBD2 from the table was never checked on the DNA. Including both end residues, the CDR3 is 15 amino acids long. Per the germline V gene, CDR1 is MNHEY and CDR2 is SVGAGI. CDR3: CASSTSGDYTGELFF.

V and J are TRBV10-3 and TRBJ1-1, with 7 bases lining up with TRBD1. Germline V gene sequence: CDR1 ENHRY, CDR2 SYGVKD. This CDR3 has 13 residues. V lost 6 bases, J lost 3 bases, and 4 bases stayed unmatched. The CDR3 DNA is TGTGCCATCAGCACAGGGGATGACACTGAAGCTTTCTTT. It specifies CAISTGDDTEAFF.